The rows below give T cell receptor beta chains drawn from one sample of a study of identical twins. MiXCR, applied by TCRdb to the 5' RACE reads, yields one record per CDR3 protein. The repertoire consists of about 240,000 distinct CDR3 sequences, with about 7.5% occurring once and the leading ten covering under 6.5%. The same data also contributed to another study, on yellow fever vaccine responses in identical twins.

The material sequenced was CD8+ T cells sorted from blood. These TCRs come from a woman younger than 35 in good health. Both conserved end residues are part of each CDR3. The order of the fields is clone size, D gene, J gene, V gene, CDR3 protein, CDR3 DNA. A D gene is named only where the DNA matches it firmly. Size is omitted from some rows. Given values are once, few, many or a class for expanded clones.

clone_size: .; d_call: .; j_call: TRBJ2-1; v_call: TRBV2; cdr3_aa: CASSSAPTAYNEQFF; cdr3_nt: TGTGCCAGCAGTTCAGCTCCGACAGCCTACAATGAGCAGTTCTTC
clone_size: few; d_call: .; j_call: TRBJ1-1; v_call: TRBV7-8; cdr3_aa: CASSLFEGMNTEAFF; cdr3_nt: TGTGCCAGCAGCTTATTTGAGGGTATGAACACTGAAGCTTTCTTT
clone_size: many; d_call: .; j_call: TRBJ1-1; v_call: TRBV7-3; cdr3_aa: CASSPGARGAEAFF; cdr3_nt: TGTGCCAGCAGCCCCGGGGCCAGGGGAGCTGAAGCTTTCTTT
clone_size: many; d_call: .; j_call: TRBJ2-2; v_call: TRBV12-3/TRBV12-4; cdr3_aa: CASSQTGELFF; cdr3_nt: TGTGCCAGCAGTCAAACCGGGGAGCTGTTTTTT
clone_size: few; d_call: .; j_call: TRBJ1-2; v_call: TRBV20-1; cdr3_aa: CSASSGSNYGYTF; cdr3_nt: TGCAGTGCTAGTTCCGGGTCTAACTATGGCTACACCTTC
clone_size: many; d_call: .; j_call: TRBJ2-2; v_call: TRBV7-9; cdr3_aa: CASNPREATGELFF; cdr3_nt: TGTGCCAGCAACCCAAGGGAGGCCACCGGGGAGCTGTTTTTT
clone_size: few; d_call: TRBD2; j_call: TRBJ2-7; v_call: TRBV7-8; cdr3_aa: CASSAELAEFYEQYF; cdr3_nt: TGTGCCAGCAGCGCAGAACTAGCGGAGTTTTACGAGCAGTACTTC
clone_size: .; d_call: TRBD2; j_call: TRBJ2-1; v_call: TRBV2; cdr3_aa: CASSEARGGELEQFF; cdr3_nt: TGTGCCAGCAGTGAAGCTCGCGGGGGTGAACTCGAGCAGTTCTTC
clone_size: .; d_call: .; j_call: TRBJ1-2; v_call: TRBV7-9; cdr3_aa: CASNRGGIGTF; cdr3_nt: TGTGCCAGCAACCGGGGAGGGATAGGCACCTTC
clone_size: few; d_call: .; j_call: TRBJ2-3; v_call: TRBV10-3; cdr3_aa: CAISVYDIGSTDTQYF; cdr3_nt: TGTGCCATCAGTGTTTATGATATCGGGTCCACAGATACGCAGTATTTT
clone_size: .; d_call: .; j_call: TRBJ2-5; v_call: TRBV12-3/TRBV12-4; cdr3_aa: CASRLDSEETQYF; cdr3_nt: TGTGCCAGCAGATTGGACAGTGAAGAGACCCAGTACTTC
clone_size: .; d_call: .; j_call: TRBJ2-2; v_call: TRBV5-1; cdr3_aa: CASSEDNLGTGELFF; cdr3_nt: TGCGCCAGCAGTGAGGACAACCTAGGGACCGGGGAGCTGTTTTTT
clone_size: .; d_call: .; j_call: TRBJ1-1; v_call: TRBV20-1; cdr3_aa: CSAAPVGTEAFF; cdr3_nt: TGCAGTGCTGCACCGGTTGGCACTGAAGCTTTCTTT
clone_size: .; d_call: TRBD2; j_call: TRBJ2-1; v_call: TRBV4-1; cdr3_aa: CASSQAGTSDNEQFF; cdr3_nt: TGCGCCAGCAGCCAGGCCGGGACTAGCGACAATGAGCAGTTCTTC
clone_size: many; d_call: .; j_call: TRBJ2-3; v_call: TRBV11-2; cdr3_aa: CASSESSDTQYF; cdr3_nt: TGTGCCAGCAGCGAATCGTCAGATACGCAGTATTTT
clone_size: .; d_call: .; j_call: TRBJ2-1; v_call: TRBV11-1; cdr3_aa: CASSLRGGQSPPVYEQFF; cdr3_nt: TGTGCCAGCAGCTTAAGGGGCGGACAGTCCCCACCCGTCTATGAGCAGTTCTTC
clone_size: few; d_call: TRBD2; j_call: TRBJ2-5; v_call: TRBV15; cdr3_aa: CATSMTSGIETQYF; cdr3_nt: TGTGCCACCAGCATGACTAGCGGGATAGAGACCCAGTACTTC
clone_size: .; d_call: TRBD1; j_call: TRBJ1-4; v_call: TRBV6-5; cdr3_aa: CASRGQDEKLFF; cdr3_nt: TGTGCCAGCCGCGGACAGGATGAAAAACTGTTTTTT
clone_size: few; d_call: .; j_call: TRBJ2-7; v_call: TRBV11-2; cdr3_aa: CASSFSGPPYEQYF; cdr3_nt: TGTGCCAGCAGCTTCTCAGGGCCGCCCTACGAGCAGTACTTC
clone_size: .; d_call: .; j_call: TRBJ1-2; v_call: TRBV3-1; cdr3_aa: CASSQGNGYTF; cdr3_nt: TGTGCCAGCAGCCAGGGTAATGGCTACACCTTC
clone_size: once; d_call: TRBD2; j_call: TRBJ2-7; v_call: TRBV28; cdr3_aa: CASTPGLREGEYEQYF; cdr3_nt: TGTGCCAGCACCCCCGGGCTTCGGGAGGGCGAATACGAGCAGTACTTC
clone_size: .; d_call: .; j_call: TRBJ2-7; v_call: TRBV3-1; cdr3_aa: CASSQKLGVLRYEQYF; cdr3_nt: TGTGCCAGCAGCCAAAAACTAGGGGTACTCCGTTACGAGCAGTACTTC
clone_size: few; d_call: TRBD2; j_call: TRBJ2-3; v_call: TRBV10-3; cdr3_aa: CAISASLQRGVTDTQYF; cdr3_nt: TGTGCCATCAGCGCCTCCCTGCAGCGGGGGGTCACAGATACGCAGTATTTT
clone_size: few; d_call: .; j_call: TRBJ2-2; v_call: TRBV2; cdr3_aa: CAKRATAGELFF; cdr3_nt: TGTGCCAAAAGGGCTACCGCCGGGGAGCTGTTTTTT
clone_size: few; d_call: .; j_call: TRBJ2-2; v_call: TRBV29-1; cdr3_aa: CSVGQTNTGELFF; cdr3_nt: TGCAGCGTTGGACAAACCAACACCGGGGAGCTGTTTTTT
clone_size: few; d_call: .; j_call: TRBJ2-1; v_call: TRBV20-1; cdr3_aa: CSAKGQISYNEQFF; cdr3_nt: TGCAGTGCTAAAGGACAGATCTCCTACAATGAGCAGTTCTTC
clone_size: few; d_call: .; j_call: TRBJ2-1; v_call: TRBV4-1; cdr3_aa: CASSQVLVNEQFF; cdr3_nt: TGCGCCAGCAGCCAAGTGTTGGTCAATGAGCAGTTCTTC
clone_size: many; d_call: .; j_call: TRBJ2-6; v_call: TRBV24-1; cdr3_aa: CATSDSGVFPGGANVLTF; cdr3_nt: TGTGCCACCAGTGATTCCGGGGTATTCCCAGGTGGGGCCAACGTCCTGACTTTC
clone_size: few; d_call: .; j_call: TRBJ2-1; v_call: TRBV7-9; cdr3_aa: CASSLDGQSSSYNEQFF; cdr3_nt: TGTGCCAGCAGCTTAGATGGACAGTCTAGCTCCTACAATGAGCAGTTCTTC
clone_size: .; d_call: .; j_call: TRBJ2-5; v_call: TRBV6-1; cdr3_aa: CASIPGGAHQETQYF; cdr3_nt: TGTGCCAGCATTCCAGGGGGGGCGCACCAAGAGACCCAGTACTTC